Below are 12 T cell receptor beta chains sequenced from a single sample in a study of control samples from healthy donors and cancer patients. Clones were sequenced by immunoSEQ multiplex PCR, and TCRdb holds only the in-frame ones, with some missing. Altogether some 130,000 clones are present, about 93% being singletons, with the ten largest covering roughly 2.7%. The sequencing sample was made of blood. The receptors were sampled from a man aged 35 to 55 in good health.

The chain uses TRBV19 and TRBJ2-1, with TRBD2 identical over 11 bases. After removal of 4 bases from V and 4 bases from J, the junction contained 6 bases not matched to a gene. The CDR3 is 16 residues long. The germline V gene has CDR1 LNHDA and CDR2 SQIVND (reference sequence). CDR3 DNA: TGTGCCAGTAGTACAACTCTAGCGGGGGGTTACAATGAGCAGTTCTTC. This gives the protein CASSTTLAGGYNEQFF.

The rearrangement uses TRBV7-3 and TRBJ2-1, with 8 positions matching TRBD1. The V gene end was trimmed by 5 bases and the J gene end by 8 bases; junction bases not matched to a gene: 11. The CDR3 consists of 15 residues. The germline V gene encodes CDR1 SGHTA and CDR2 FQGTGA. CDR3 loop: CASSPGAGGFDEQFF. The CDR3 nucleotides read TGTGCCAGCAGCCCCGGCGCAGGGGGCTTCGATGAGCAGTTCTTC. The full variable domain, with the rest looked up from reference TRBV7-3 and TRBJ2-1, is GAGVSQTPSNKVTEKGKYVELRCDPISGHTALYWYRQSLGQGPEFLIYFQGTGAADDSGLPNDRFFAVRPEGSVSTLKIQRTERGDSAVYLCASSPGAGGFDEQFFGPGTRLTVL.

The rearrangement uses TRBV19 and TRBJ1-5; unclear D gene. The V gene's germline CDR1 is LNHDA and CDR2 SQIVND (reference sequence). V shed 3 bases and J shed 4 bases, with 13 bases lying between them. This CDR3 is 15 amino acids long. The CDR3 nucleotides are TGTGCCAGTAGTATCGTCCGGGCAGTAAATCAGCCCCAGCATTTT. Translation gives CASSIVRAVNQPQHF.

The chain uses TRBV5-1 and TRBJ2-3; the match to TRBD1 covers 7 bases. Germline V gene data show CDR1 as SGHRS and CDR2 as YFSETQ. CDR3 length: 16 residues. The ends lost 4 bases at V and 6 bases at J; junction bases unmatched: 14. In DNA form, the CDR3 reads TGCGCCAGCAGCACAATTCGACAGGGTTCGGGGGATACGCAGTATTTT. Protein sequence: CASSTIRQGSGDTQYF.

The V call is TRBV11-1, the J call TRBJ2-5; D not certain. Deletions cut 3 bases from V and 1 base from J, with 6 bases between. The V gene's germline CDR1 is SGHAT and CDR2 FQDESV (reference sequence). The CDR3 has 13 residues. CDR3 DNA sequence: TGTGCCAGCAGCTTTTCCACCCAAGAGACCCAGTACTTC. This sequence encodes CASSFSTQETQYF.

The V call is TRBV11-2, the J call TRBJ2-5; the D is unclear. The germline V and J ends were trimmed by 1 base and 1 base, with 10 bases remaining between them. The CDR3 totals 15 residues. The germline CDR1 and CDR2 sequences are SGHAT and FQNNGV. In DNA, the CDR3 is TGTGCCAGCAGCTTAGTTTTCCTAGGCCAAGAGACCCAGTACTTC. It encodes CASSLVFLGQETQYF.

This clone was seen only once. The same CDR3 arises from other DNA sequences in this sample as well. The chain couples TRBV27 to TRBJ2-2, with TRBD2 identical over 9 bases. Germline CDR1 reads MNHEY; CDR2 reads SMNVEV (reference sequence). This CDR3 has 18 amino acids. V gave up 2 bases and J gave up 3 bases; unmatched junction bases: 10. CDR3 region: CASSLRGRGGPHTGELFF. The DNA for the CDR3 is TGTGCCAGCAGTTTACGGGGGCGGGGGGGCCCCCACACCGGGGAGCTGTTTTTT.

The chain has TRBV7-9 and TRBJ1-2; possibly TRBD1 for D (6 bases). V was trimmed by 1 base and J by 8 bases, leaving 11 bases between them. The CDR3 sequence is 13 residues long. Looked up from germline, CDR1 is SEHNR and CDR2 is FQNEAQ (reference sequence). In nucleotides, the CDR3 is TGTGCCAGCAGCTTAGAACAGGGAGAGGGCTACACCTTC. This codes for CASSLEQGEGYTF.

The chain combines TRBV29-1 with TRBJ2-3; TRBD2 is a possible D gene (6 bases). The V gene lost 5 bases and the J gene lost 3 bases, with 12 bases spanning the gap. The CDR3 has 13 residues. Germline V gives CDR1 SQVTM, CDR2 ANQGSEA. The CDR3 coding sequence is TGCAGCGTTTTTGTCCGGGGGACAGATACGCAGTATTTT. This codes for CSVFVRGTDTQYF.

The chain employs TRBV6-6 and TRBJ1-1; the D is unclear. Trimming removed 6 bases at V and 7 bases at J, with 18 bases between. This CDR3 contains 14 residues. Looked up from germline, CDR1 is MNHNY and CDR2 is SVGAGI (reference sequence). CDR3 coding DNA: TGTGCCAGCAGGAGAGACGGAGGGAGTATTGAAGCTTTCTTT. Amino acid sequence: CASRRDGGSIEAFF.

J is TRBJ1-2 and V is TRBV5-4, with D maybe TRBD1 (6 bases). The CDR3 loop spans 15 amino acids. Germline V lookup: CDR1 SGHNT, CDR2 YYREEE (reference sequence). Trimming stripped 0 bases from V and 3 bases from J, with 12 bases between. CDR3 protein: CASSLGGLDDYGYTF. The DNA for the CDR3 is TGTGCCAGCAGCTTGGGGGGGCTAGATGACTATGGCTACACCTTC.

The rearrangement links TRBV27 to TRBJ2-7; 8 bases are a match to TRBD2. The V gene's germline CDR1 is MNHEY and CDR2 SMNVEV (reference sequence). This CDR3 has 11 amino acids. After removal of 6 bases from V and 10 bases from J, the junction contained 5 bases not matched to a gene. DNA of the CDR3: TGTGCCAGCAGCCCCGGGGGGGATCAGTACTTC. This gives the protein CASSPGGDQYF.